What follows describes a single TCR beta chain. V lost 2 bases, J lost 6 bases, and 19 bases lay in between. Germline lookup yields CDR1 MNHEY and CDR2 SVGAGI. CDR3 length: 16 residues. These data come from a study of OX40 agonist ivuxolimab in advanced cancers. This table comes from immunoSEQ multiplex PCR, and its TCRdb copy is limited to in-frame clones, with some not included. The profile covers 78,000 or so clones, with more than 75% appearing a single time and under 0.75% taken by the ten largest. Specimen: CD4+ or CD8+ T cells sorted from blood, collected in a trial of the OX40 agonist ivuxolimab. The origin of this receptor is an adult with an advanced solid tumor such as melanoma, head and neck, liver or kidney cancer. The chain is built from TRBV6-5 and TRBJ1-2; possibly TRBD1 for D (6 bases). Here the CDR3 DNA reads TGTGCCAGCAGTTACAGACTAAGAGGGGGGGGGCATGGCTACACCTTC. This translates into CASSYRLRGGGHGYTF.